Sequencing of this T cell receptor beta chain was carried out in a study of naive and memory T cell subsets. Whole-study results and caveats: In naive cells, over 85% of TCR sequences were seen only once.

As concerns this clonotype: Its specificity is not known.

Germline V gene lookup returns CDR1 SGHRS and CDR2 YFSETQ. This CDR3 is 13 amino acids long. Trimming cost V 4 bases and J 5 bases; bases outside gene matches: 1. Two oligonucleotides, mixed equimolar, formed the beta constant-region primer covering TRBC1 and TRBC2. An oligonucleotide with the SP2 primer and a 12-nucleotide UMI was ligated to the cDNA 3' end. TCRdb reanalysed the UMI-ligation and nested PCR reads using MiXCR and keeps one entry per CDR3 protein. The repertoire includes tens of thousands of distinct CDR3 sequences, about 10% of them detected once, and approximately 15% sits in the top ten.

Sample: effector memory CD4+ T cells from blood. The sample's subset: effector memory, CD45RA- CD27-. The source is a human donor in good health. The chain employs TRBV5-1 and TRBJ2-1; 9 nucleotides match TRBD2. CDR3 bases: TGCGCCAGCAGCGGACTAGCGAACAATGAGCAGTTCTTC. It translates to CASSGLANNEQFF.